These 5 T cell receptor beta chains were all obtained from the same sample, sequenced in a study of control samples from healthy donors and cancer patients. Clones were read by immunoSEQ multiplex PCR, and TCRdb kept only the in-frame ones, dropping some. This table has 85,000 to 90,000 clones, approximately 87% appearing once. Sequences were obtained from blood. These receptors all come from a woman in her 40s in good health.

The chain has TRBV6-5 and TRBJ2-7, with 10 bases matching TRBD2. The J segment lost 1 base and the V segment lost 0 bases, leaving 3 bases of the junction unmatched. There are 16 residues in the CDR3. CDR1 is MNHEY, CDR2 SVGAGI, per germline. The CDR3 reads CASSYSLAGVSYEQYF. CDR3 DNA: TGTGCCAGCAGTTACTCCCTAGCGGGGGTATCCTACGAGCAGTACTTC.

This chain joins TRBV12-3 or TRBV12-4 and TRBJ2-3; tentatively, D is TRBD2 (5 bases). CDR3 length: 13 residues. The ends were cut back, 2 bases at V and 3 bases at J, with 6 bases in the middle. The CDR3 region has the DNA TGTGCCAGCAGTTTACGGGAAACAGATACGCAGTATTTT. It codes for CASSLRETDTQYF.

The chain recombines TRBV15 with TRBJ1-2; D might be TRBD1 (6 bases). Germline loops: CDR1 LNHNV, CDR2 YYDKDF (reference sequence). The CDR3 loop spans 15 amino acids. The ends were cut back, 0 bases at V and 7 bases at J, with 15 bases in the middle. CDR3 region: CATSRDKETGLGYTF. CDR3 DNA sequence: TGTGCCACCAGCAGAGATAAGGAGACAGGCCTTGGCTACACCTTC.

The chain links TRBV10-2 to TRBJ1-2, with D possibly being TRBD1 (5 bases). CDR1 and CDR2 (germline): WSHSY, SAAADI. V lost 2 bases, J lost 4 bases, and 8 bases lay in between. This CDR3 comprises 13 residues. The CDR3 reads CASSEGTRYGYTF. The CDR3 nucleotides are TGCGCCAGCAGTGAGGGGACCCGCTATGGCTACACCTTC.

The CDR3 sequence: CASSDLRGGTEAFF. In DNA form, the CDR3 reads TGTGCCAGCAGTGACCTCCGGGGGGGCACTGAAGCTTTCTTT. The chain couples TRBV2 to TRBJ1-1; a weak D match, TRBD1 (5 bases). Trimming stripped 3 bases from V and 4 bases from J, with 12 bases between. The length of the CDR3 is 14 residues. Germline V gene data show CDR1 as SNHLY and CDR2 as FYNNEI.